A single sample gave rise to the 14 T cell receptor beta chains below, sequenced in a study of CD8 T cells in Susac syndrome. Random-hexamer reverse transcription was applied to roughly 0.5 to 1 ug RNA. TCRdb re-analysed the immunoSEQ multiplex PCR reads in MiXCR, keeping a single row per CDR3 protein. The sample shows about 190,000 distinct CDR3 sequences, approximately 95% of them seen only once. The sample consisted of CD8+ T cells from PBMCs. Receptor source: a human donor with Susac syndrome.

The chain employs TRBV6-5 and TRBJ2-4; D gene uncertain. Germline V CDR1 and CDR2: MNHEY, SVGAGI. The length of the CDR3 is 16 residues. Trimming left V 0 bases short and J 0 bases short, with 9 bases between. CDR3 bases: TGTGCCAGCAGTTACTCGATGGTGGTAGCCAAAAACATTCAGTACTTC. Amino acids: CASSYSMVVAKNIQYF.

CDR3 protein: CASSSIVGTEAFF. The CDR3, as DNA: TGTGCCAGCAGTTCCATTGTTGGGACTGAAGCTTTCTTT. The chain has TRBV3-1 and TRBJ1-1; D is ambiguous. In germline, CDR1 is LGHDT, CDR2 YNNKEL (reference sequence). V was shortened by 6 bases and J by 5 bases, with 13 bases between the two germline ends. The CDR3 runs 13 residues.

The rearrangement links TRBV23-1 to TRBJ2-7; TRBD1 agrees at 8 bases. TRBV23-1 falls under the ORF class, with uncertain function. V lost 2 bases to trimming and J lost 1 base; unmatched junction nucleotides: 13. The CDR3 is 18 residues long. CDR3 loop: CASSQGSPAGDRSYEQYF. In DNA form, the CDR3 reads TGCGCCAGCAGTCAAGGCTCCCCGGCAGGGGACAGGTCCTACGAGCAGTACTTC.

The chain recombines TRBV5-6 with TRBJ2-3; D call uncertain. The germline V and J ends were trimmed by 0 bases and 5 bases, with 4 bases remaining between them. CDR1 is SGHDT and CDR2 is YYEEEE in the germline V gene. This CDR3 has 12 residues. The CDR3 spells CASSLVGDTQYF. DNA for the CDR3: TGTGCCAGCAGCTTGGTAGGAGATACGCAGTATTTT.

This chain connects TRBV20-1 to TRBJ2-3; weak D call: TRBD2 (5 bases). The V end was cut by 2 bases, the J end by 1 base, with 13 bases between. The germline V gene has CDR1 DFQATT and CDR2 SNEGSKA (reference sequence). The CDR3 extends over 15 amino acids. The CDR3 DNA reads TGCAGTGCTAGATCCCTAAACGGGGGCACAGATACGCAGTATTTT. Its protein product is CSARSLNGGTDTQYF.

The chain employs TRBV29-1 and TRBJ1-2; a possible D gene is TRBD1 (5 bases). This CDR3 contains 13 residues. Germline V gene sequence: CDR1 SQVTM, CDR2 ANQGSEA. With 0 bases removed from V and 2 bases from J, the gap between germline ends came to 7 bases. The CDR3 coding sequence is TGCAGCGTTGAAGATCCAGGGAACTATGGCTACACCTTC. Protein sequence: CSVEDPGNYGYTF.

The table lists this clonotype with a count of one. The chain is built from TRBV20-1 and TRBJ1-4; the D is unclear. Between the trimmed V and J ends, which lost 0 bases and 0 bases, there was a span of 20 bases. This CDR3 is 19 amino acids long. Germline V gene data show CDR1 as DFQATT and CDR2 as SNEGSKA (reference sequence). DNA for the CDR3: TGCAGTGCTAGAGATAGGGATGGCCTAAGAGTTGCAACTAATGAAAAACTGTTTTTT. Translating it yields CSARDRDGLRVATNEKLFF.

This clonotype was seen only once. The chain is built from TRBV30 and TRBJ2-7, with TRBD1 matching 10 bases. The CDR3 covers 13 residues. Germline V gene sequence: CDR1 GTSNPN, CDR2 SVGIG (reference sequence). V trimming: 5 bases; J trimming: 5 bases; junction bases outside the gene matches: 6. In nucleotides, the CDR3 is TGTGCCTGGGATGCCGGGACAGGGGACGAGCAGTACTTC. This encodes CAWDAGTGDEQYF.

The gene calls are TRBV7-6 and TRBJ2-2, with TRBD1 matching over 9 bases. CDR1 is SGHVS, CDR2 FNYEAQ, per germline. The length of the CDR3 is 16 residues. Trimming at V came to 1 base and at J to 5 bases, leaving 5 bases not matched to a gene. The CDR3 coding sequence is TGTGCCAGCAGCTTAGAGGGACAGGGTCGAACCGGGGAGCTGTTTTTT. Residues: CASSLEGQGRTGELFF.

V usage is TRBV28 and J usage is TRBJ2-1, with 13 nucleotides matching TRBD2. With 5 bases clipped from V and 1 base from J, the junction kept 8 bases outside the gene matches. Germline V gene lookup returns CDR1 MDHEN and CDR2 SYDVKM. CDR3 size: 18 residues. The CDR3 DNA reads as TGTGCCAGCAGTCCGGGACTAGCGGGACCCACATCCTACAATGAGCAGTTCTTC. Its protein product is CASSPGLAGPTSYNEQFF.

V usage is TRBV14 and J usage is TRBJ1-2; no reliable D call. CDR3 size: 14 residues. V shed 0 bases and J shed 8 bases, with 13 bases lying between them. Per germline, CDR1 SGHDN and CDR2 FVKESK. The CDR3 sequence is CASSQEFKGRGYTF. As DNA, the CDR3 is TGTGCCAGCAGCCAAGAGTTCAAGGGTCGCGGCTACACCTTC.

The chain links TRBV5-6 to TRBJ1-1; D gene unclear. Trimming pared 0 bases from V and 0 bases from J, leaving 12 bases between. Germline-derived CDR1 and CDR2 are SGHDT and YYEEEE. The CDR3 is made up of 16 amino acids. The CDR3 sequence is CASSLGYSEMNTEAFF. The CDR3 DNA is TGTGCCAGCAGCTTGGGCTACAGTGAGATGAACACTGAAGCTTTCTTT.

This chain uses TRBV6-5 with TRBJ1-2; D ambiguous. Trimming shortened V by 4 bases and J by 5 bases, and 14 bases separated the two germline ends. This CDR3 comprises 14 residues. Germline CDR1 and CDR2: MNHEY and SVGAGI. Here the CDR3 DNA reads TGTGCCAGCAGTTTGACGGGCTTAACGTATGGCTACACCTTC. The encoded protein is CASSLTGLTYGYTF.

The chain combines TRBV11-2 with TRBJ2-3; D call uncertain. Germline V gives CDR1 SGHAT, CDR2 FQNNGV. This CDR3 is 14 amino acids long. With 3 bases removed from V and 0 bases from J, the gap between germline ends came to 7 bases. CDR3 in amino acids: CASSLGTSTDTQYF. The CDR3 DNA is TGTGCCAGCAGCTTGGGTACCAGCACAGATACGCAGTATTTT.